This T cell receptor beta chain comes out of a study of shared clonotypes between healthy human individuals. Study-wide context: Each donor contributed plates that comprised three CD4 naive, three CD4 memory, two CD8 naive and one CD8 memory. Study outcomes and limitations: Sorted-subset sequencing, rarefaction showed, was incomplete despite large depth.

Concerning this clone itself: The antigen is not known.

Profiling relied on immunoSEQ multiplex PCR, and the TCRdb table lists in-frame clones only, not all of them. The sample lists 1,400,000 or so clones, around 98.5% seen once, with 0.36% in the top ten. The sample was naive CD4+ T cells sorted from blood. As to subset: CD45RA+ positively selected. The source of this sequence is a man under 40 in good health.

CDR3 nucleotide sequence: TGTGCCAGCAGCTTTCGAAGCGGGAGGGGGAACACCGGGGAGCTGTTTTTT. It codes for CASSFRSGRGNTGELFF. This sequence joins TRBV5-4 and TRBJ2-2; 10 nucleotides agree with TRBD2. V lost 2 bases to trimming and J lost 1 base; unmatched junction nucleotides: 5. The germline V gene encodes CDR1 SGHNT and CDR2 YYREEE (reference sequence). This CDR3 is built from 17 residues.